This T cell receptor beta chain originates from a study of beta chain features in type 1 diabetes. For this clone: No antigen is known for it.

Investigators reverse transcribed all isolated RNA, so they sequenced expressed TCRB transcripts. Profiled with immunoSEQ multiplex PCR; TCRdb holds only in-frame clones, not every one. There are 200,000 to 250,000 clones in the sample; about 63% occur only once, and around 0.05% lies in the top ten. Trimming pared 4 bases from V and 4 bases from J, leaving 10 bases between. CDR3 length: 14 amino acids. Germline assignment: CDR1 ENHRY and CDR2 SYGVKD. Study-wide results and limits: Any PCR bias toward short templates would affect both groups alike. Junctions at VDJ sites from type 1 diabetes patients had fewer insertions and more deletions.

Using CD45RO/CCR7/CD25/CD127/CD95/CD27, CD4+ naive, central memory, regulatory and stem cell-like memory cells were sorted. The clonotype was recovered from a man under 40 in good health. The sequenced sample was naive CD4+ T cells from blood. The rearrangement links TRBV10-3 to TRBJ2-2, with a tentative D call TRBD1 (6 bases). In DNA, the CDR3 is TGTGCCATCAGTGTACAGGGCGCCACCGGGGAGCTGTTTTTT. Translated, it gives CAISVQGATGELFF.